This entry is about one T cell receptor (beta chain). These data come from a study of blood T cell repertoires in COVID-19. Background on the study: Acute and convalescent COVID-19 samples came from the United States, Italy and Spain. PBMCs, B-cell-depleted T cells, or T cells were the source of the cDNA or gDNA that made up the material.

Germline V gives CDR1 ENHRY, CDR2 SYGVKD. This CDR3 comprises 13 residues. V was trimmed by 7 bases and J by 8 bases, leaving 12 bases between them. The authors' processing: Cell counts per sample came from amplifying reference gene primers. The repertoire was sequenced with immunoSEQ multiplex PCR; TCRdb's copy has only in-frame clones and lacks some. V, J and clone size were drawn from that table, and D and trimming were deduced from the DNA. The sample lists over 85,000 clones, 70% to 90% occurring once. Sample: peripheral blood. This clonotype was obtained from a middle-aged man with active COVID-19. V and J are TRBV10-3 and TRBJ1-6; D may be TRBD1 (5 bases). DNA of the CDR3: TGTGCCATCACGGGGGACCGGCATTCACCCCTCCACTTT. Its translation: CAITGDRHSPLHF.